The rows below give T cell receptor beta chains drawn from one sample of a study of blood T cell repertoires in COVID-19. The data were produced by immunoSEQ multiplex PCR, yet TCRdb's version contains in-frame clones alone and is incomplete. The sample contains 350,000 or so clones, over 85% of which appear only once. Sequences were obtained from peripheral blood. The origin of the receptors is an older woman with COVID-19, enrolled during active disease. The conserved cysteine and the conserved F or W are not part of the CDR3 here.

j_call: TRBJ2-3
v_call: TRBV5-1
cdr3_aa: ASSPGTAKTDTQY

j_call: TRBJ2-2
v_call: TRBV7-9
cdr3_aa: ASSLSAGPLTGELF

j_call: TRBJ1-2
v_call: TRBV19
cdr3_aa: ASSLAWGDGYT

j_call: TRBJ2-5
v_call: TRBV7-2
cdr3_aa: ASSLRSSGGEKTQY

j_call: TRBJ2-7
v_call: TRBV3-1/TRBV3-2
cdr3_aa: ASSRGQGYEQY

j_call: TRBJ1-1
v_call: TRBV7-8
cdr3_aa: ASSIGTGGRAF

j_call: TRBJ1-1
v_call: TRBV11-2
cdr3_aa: ASSQDRNTEAF

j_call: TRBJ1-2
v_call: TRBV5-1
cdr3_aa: ASGAGQGNYGYT

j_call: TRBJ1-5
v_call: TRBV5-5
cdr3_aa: ASSRTGSGNQPQH

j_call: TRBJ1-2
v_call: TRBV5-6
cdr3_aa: ASTPWGGNYGYT

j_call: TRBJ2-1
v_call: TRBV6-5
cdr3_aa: ASGDRHNEQF

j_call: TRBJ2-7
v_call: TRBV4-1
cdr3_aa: ASSSRSGTAYEQY

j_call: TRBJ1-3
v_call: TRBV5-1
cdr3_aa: ASSRDSVSGNTIY

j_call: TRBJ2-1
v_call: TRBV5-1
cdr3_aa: ASLPGGGQWNEQF

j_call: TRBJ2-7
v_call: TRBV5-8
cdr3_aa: ASSLFAGNPTYEQY

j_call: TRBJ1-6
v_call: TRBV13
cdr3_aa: ASSTQGARSPLH

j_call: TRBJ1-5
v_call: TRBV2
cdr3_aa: ASSAGTGGQPQH

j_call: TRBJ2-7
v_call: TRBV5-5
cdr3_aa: ASSFKQGLGGQY

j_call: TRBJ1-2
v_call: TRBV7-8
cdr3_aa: ASSLTGKGFSHGYT

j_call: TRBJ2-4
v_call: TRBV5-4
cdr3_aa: ASSSPTGTGKNIQY

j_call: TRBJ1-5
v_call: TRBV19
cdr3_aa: ASSTEAGTGDQPQH

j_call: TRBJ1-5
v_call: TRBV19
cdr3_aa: ASSIEAGRNQPQH

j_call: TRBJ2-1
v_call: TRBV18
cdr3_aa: ASSRTGDGGEQF

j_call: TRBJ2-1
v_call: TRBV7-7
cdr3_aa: ASSRGRGGQNEQF

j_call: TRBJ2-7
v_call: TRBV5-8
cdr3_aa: ASSPPPGQGGHEQY

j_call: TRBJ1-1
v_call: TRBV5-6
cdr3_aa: ASSLYGSLGMNTEAF

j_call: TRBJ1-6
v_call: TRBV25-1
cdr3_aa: ASSDRQGSGSPLH

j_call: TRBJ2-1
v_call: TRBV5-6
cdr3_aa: ASSQSRGGIYNEQF

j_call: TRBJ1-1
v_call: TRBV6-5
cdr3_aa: ASSYSTSAEAF

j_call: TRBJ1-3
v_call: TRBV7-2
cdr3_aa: ASSKDSSGNTIY

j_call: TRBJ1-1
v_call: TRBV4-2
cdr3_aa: ASSQDWRGTVNTEAF

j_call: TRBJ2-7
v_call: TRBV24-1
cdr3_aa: ATSDSGSLSYEQY

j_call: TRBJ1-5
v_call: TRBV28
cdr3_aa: ASNSPGTADQPQH

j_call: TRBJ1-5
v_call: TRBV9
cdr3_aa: ASSVSEFDTQPQH

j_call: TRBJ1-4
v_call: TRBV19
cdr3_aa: ASSTQSATGSSKF

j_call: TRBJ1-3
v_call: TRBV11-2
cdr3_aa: ASTPLSGVSGNTIY

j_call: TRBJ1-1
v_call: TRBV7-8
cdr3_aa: ASSLPDRGNTEAF

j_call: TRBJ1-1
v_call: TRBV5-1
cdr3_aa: ASSSETPTGRGGTEAF

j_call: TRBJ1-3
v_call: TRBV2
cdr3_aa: ASSQQGAGNTIY

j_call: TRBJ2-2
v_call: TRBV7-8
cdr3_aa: ASGFNTGELF

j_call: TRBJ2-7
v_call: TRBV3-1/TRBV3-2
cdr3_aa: ASSRGRDSGEQY

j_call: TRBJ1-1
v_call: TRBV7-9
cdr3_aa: ASSLAGGGLGTEAF

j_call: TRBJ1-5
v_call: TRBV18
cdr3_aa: ASSPPHSGGGNQPQH

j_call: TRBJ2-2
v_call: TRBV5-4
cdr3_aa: ASSRQPNTGELF

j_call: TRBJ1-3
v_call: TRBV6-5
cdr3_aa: ATRDRVISGNTIY

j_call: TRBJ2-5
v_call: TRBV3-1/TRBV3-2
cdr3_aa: ASSRRTSGGRETQY

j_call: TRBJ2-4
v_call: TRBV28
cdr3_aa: ASSVGQGTDIQY

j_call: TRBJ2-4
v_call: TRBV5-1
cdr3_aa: ASSPLGAAGGNIQY

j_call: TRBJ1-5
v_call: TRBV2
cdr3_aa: ASSPGTGMYQPQH

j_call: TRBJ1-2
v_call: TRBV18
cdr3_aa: ASSQGQGAQGYGYT

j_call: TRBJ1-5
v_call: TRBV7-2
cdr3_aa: ASSSRRTGGSQPQH

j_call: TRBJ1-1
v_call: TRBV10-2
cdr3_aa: ASSVNRDTEAF

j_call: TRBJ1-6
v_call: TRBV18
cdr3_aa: ASSQTGGNSPLH

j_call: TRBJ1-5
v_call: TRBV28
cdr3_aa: ASSSETGKGNQPQH

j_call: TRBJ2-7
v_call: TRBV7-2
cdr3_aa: ASSPSRDRTYEQY